The source of this T cell receptor beta chain is a study of blood T cell repertoires in COVID-19. Study as a whole: Collection of acute and convalescent COVID-19 samples took place in the United States, Italy and Spain.

Study processing details: Amplifying reference gene primers gave estimates of nucleated cell counts. The table came from immunoSEQ multiplex PCR; TCRdb's copy has only in-frame clones and leaves some out. V and J calls and clone size are as listed in that table; D and trimming were resolved from the DNA. There are some 220,000 clones in the sample; 84% occur only once, and about 8.9% lies in the top ten. The CDR3 runs 16 residues. Trimming at V came to 4 bases and at J to 4 bases, leaving 11 bases not matched to a gene. Germline V gene data show CDR1 as SGDLS and CDR2 as YYNGEE. Sequenced material: peripheral blood. The TCR originated in a man aged 50 or older with active or convalescent COVID-19. The chain has TRBV9 and TRBJ1-3, with 7 bases matching TRBD1. In DNA, the CDR3 is TGTGCCAGCAGCCCCCAACAGGGGACAGCCGGAAACACCATATATTTT. Amino acids: CASSPQQGTAGNTIYF.